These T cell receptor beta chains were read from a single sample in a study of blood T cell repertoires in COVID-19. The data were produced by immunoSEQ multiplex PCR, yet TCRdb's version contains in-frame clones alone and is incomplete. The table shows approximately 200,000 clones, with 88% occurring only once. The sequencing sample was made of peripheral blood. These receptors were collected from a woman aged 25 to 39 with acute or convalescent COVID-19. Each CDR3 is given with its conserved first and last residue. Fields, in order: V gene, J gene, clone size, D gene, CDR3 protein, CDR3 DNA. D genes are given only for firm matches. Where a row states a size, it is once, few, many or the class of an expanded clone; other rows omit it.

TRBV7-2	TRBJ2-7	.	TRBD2	CASSLGLADEQYF	TGTGCCAGCAGCTTGGGACTAGCGGACGAGCAGTACTTC
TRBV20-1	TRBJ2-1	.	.	CSGANGGEQFF	TGCAGTGGGGCAAATGGAGGCGAGCAGTTCTTC
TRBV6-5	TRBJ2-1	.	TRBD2	CAGSRGSGSYNEQFF	TGTGCCGGATCACGCGGGAGTGGCTCCTACAATGAGCAGTTCTTC
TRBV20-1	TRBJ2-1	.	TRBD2	CSASLADSYNEQFF	TGCAGTGCTAGTCTAGCGGACTCCTACAATGAGCAGTTCTTC
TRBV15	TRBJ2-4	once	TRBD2	CATSSWTSGHLAKNIQYF	TGTGCCACCAGCAGCTGGACTAGCGGGCACTTAGCCAAAAACATTCAGTACTTC
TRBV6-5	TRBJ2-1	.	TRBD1	CASSLGQGRNEQFF	TGTGCCAGCAGCCTAGGACAGGGAAGGAATGAGCAGTTCTTC
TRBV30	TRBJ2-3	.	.	CAWSVETGWTDTQYF	TGTGCCTGGAGTGTAGAAACAGGTTGGACAGATACGCAGTATTTT
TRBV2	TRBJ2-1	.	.	CASIQYNEQFF	TGTGCCAGCATCCAGTACAATGAGCAGTTCTTC
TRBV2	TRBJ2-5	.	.	CASSEGRGETQYF	TGTGCCAGCAGTGAAGGCAGAGGGGAGACCCAGTACTTC
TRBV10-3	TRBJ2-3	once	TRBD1	CAISERDSQSTDTQYF	TGTGCCATCAGTGAGCGGGACAGTCAGAGCACAGATACGCAGTATTTT
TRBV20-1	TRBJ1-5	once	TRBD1	CSASGQVGGRQPQHF	TGCAGTGCTAGTGGACAGGTTGGAGGACGACAGCCCCAGCATTTT
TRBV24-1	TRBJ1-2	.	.	CATSGTGGSYGYTF	TGTGCCACCAGTGGCACGGGGGGCTCCTATGGCTACACCTTC
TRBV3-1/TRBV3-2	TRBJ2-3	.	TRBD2	CASSQELAGGTDTQYF	TGTGCCAGCAGCCAAGAGCTAGCGGGAGGCACAGATACGCAGTATTTT
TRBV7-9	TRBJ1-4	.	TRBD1	CASSPPTGWLEKLFF	TGTGCCAGCAGCCCTCCGACAGGGTGGCTTGAAAAACTGTTTTTT
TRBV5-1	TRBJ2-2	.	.	CASSSVSSGELFF	TGCGCCAGCAGCTCTGTCTCCTCCGGGGAGCTGTTTTTT
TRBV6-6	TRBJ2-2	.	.	CASSLSDTGELFF	TGTGCCAGCAGTTTGTCAGATACCGGGGAGCTGTTTTTT
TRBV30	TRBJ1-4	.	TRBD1	CAWSHGTGDEKLFF	TGTGCCTGGAGTCACGGGACAGGGGATGAAAAACTGTTTTTT
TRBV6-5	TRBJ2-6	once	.	CASTRGAGANVLTF	TGTGCCAGCACCAGGGGTGCTGGGGCCAACGTCCTGACTTTC
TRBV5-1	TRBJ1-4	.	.	CASSLAHRAGEKLFF	TGCGCCAGCAGCTTGGCCCACAGGGCGGGTGAAAAACTGTTTTTT
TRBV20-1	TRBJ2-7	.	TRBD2	CSASRAGGADSYEQYF	TGCAGTGCTAGTAGAGCGGGAGGTGCCGACTCCTACGAGCAGTACTTC
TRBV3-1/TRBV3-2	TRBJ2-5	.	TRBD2	CASRHLAGGLQETQYF	TGTGCCAGCAGGCATCTAGCGGGAGGTTTACAAGAGACCCAGTACTTC
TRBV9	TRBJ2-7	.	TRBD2	CASSVAAGGYEQYF	TGTGCCAGCAGCGTAGCGGCGGGAGGTTACGAGCAGTACTTC
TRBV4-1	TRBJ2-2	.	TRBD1	CASSLTTPGQGTGELFF	TGCGCCAGCAGCCTAACAACCCCGGGACAGGGAACCGGGGAGCTGTTTTTT
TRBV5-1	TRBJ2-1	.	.	CASSLVAGNNEQFF	TGCGCCAGCAGCTTGGTGGCGGGCAACAATGAGCAGTTCTTC
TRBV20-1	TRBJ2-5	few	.	CSARVFETQYF	TGCAGTGCTAGAGTATTCGAGACCCAGTACTTC
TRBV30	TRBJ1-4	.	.	CAWSTQDYPREEKLFF	TGTGCCTGGAGTACACAGGACTATCCCCGGGAGGAAAAACTGTTTTTT
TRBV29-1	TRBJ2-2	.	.	CSVGRGSTGELFF	TGCAGCGTCGGCAGGGGATCCACCGGGGAGCTGTTTTTT
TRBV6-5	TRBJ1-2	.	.	CASSYGGENYGYTF	TGTGCCAGCAGTTACGGAGGGGAGAACTATGGCTACACCTTC
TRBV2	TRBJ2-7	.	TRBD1	CASRTGTGSYEQYF	TGTGCCAGCAGGACCGGGACAGGGTCCTACGAGCAGTACTTC
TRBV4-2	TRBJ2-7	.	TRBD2	CASSQGAGVAMEQYF	TGTGCCAGCAGCCAAGGGGCGGGAGTGGCTATGGAGCAGTACTTC
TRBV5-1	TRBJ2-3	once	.	CASSLSPGISTDTQYF	TGCGCCAGCAGCTTGAGTCCAGGGATATCCACAGATACGCAGTATTTT
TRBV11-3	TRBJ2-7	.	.	CASSLGGLEQYF	TGTGCCAGCAGCTTAGGAGGTCTCGAGCAGTACTTC
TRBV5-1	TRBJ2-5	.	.	CASSGGDSQETQYF	TGCGCCAGCAGCGGAGGGGACTCCCAAGAGACCCAGTACTTC
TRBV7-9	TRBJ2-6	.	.	CASTGDSSGANVLTF	TGTGCCAGCACCGGAGATAGCTCTGGGGCCAACGTCCTGACTTTC
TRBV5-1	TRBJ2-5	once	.	CASSFRQQETQYF	TGCGCCAGCAGCTTCCGACAACAAGAGACCCAGTACTTC
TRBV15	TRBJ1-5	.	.	CATSRDVGRDPQHF	TGTGCCACCAGCAGAGATGTCGGGAGGGACCCCCAGCATTTT
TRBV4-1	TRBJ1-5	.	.	CASSLAYNQPQHF	TGCGCCAGCAGCCTCGCCTACAATCAGCCCCAGCATTTT
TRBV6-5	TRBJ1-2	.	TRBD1	CASTLRQGFGYTF	TGTGCCAGCACCCTAAGACAGGGTTTTGGCTACACCTTC
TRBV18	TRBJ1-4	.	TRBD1	CASSGQANEKLFF	TGTGCCAGCTCAGGACAGGCTAATGAAAAACTGTTTTTT
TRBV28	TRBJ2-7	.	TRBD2	CASSFNRLAVSERSF	TGTGCCAGCAGTTTCAACCGACTAGCGGTTTCCGAACGTTCCTTC
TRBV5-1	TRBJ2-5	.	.	CASSLQPQETQYF	TGCGCCAGCAGCTTACAGCCTCAAGAGACCCAGTACTTC
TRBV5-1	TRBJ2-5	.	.	CASSLGTTEETQYF	TGCGCCAGCAGCCTCGGGACAACCGAAGAGACCCAGTACTTC
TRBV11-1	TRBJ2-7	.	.	CASSLALGGYEQYF	TGTGCCAGCAGCTTAGCGCTCGGCGGCTACGAGCAGTACTTC
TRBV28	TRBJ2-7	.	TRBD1	CASRAGTGVYEQYF	TGTGCCAGCAGGGCCGGGACAGGGGTCTACGAGCAGTACTTC
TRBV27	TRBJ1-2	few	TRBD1	CASSPRRQGLYTF	TGTGCCAGCAGTCCCCGTAGACAGGGTCTCTACACCTTC
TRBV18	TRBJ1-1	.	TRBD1	CASSPNVVGGRGNTEAFF	TGTGCCAGCTCACCAAACGTTGTAGGGGGCAGGGGGAACACTGAAGCTTTCTTT
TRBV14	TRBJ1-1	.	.	CASNRQPNTEAFF	TGTGCCAGCAATCGACAGCCGAACACTGAAGCTTTCTTT
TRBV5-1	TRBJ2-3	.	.	CASSFPAGSLTDTQYF	TGCGCCAGCAGCTTCCCCGCGGGGTCACTCACAGATACGCAGTATTTT
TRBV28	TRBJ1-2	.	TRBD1	CASRLDRNYGYTF	TGTGCCAGCAGACTGGACAGGAACTATGGCTACACCTTC
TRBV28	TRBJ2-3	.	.	CASSLQPGLTDTQYF	TGTGCCAGCAGTTTGCAACCGGGACTCACAGATACGCAGTATTTT
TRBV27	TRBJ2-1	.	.	CASRVAYYNEQFF	TGTGCCAGCAGGGTCGCGTACTACAATGAGCAGTTCTTC
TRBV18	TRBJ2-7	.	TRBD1	CASSPPGQGPYEQYF	TGTGCCAGCTCACCACCGGGACAGGGACCCTACGAGCAGTACTTC
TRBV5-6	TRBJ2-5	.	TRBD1	CASSFGGTGGMPIETQYF	TGTGCCAGCAGCTTCGGCGGGACAGGGGGTATGCCCATAGAGACCCAGTACTTC
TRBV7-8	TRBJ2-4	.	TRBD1	CASSSPTGVVQYF	TGTGCCAGCAGCTCACCGACAGGGGTAGTTCAGTACTTC
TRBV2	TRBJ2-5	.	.	CASRGSGTQETQYF	TGTGCCAGCCGGGGTAGCGGTACCCAAGAGACCCAGTACTTC
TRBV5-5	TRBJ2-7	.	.	CASSYGYEQYF	TGTGCCAGCAGCTACGGCTACGAGCAGTACTTC